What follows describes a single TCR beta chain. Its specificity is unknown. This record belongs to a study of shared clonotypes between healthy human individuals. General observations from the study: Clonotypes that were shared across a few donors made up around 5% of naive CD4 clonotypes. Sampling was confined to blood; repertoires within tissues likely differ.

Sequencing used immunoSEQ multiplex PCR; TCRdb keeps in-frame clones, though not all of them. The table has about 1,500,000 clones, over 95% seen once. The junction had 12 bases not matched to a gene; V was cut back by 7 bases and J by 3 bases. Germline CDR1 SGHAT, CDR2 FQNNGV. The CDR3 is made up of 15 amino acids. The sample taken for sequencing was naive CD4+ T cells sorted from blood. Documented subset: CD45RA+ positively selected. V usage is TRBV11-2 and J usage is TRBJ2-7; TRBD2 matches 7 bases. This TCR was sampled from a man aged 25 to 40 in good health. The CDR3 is CASTLYLAEFYEQYF. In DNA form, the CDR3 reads TGTGCCAGCACCCTATACCTAGCGGAGTTCTACGAGCAGTACTTC.